The 23 T cell receptor beta chains given below trace back to one sample, sequenced in a study of cytomegalovirus exposure and HLA in healthy donors. Primers: 60 Vbeta forward and 13 Jbeta reverse. The repertoire was sequenced with immunoSEQ multiplex PCR; TCRdb's copy has only in-frame clones and lacks some. The profile shows 150,000 or so clones, roughly 80% of them singletons. The sequenced sample was PBMCs. The receptors were gathered from a male donor in good health and CMV-seronegative.

The rearrangement links TRBV5-1 to TRBJ2-5; 11 positions agree with TRBD2. Trimming at V came to 1 base and at J to 4 bases, leaving 9 bases not matched to a gene. Per germline, CDR1 SGHRS and CDR2 YFSETQ. The CDR3 sequence is 17 residues long. CDR3 nucleotide sequence: TGCGCCAGCAGCTTGACCTTTAGCGGGGGGGCCGGAGAGACCCAGTACTTC. As protein: CASSLTFSGGAGETQYF.

The chain carries TRBV11-2 and TRBJ2-1; 8 bases fit TRBD2. V was clipped by 6 bases and J by 4 bases; unmatched bases: 11. CDR1 and CDR2 (germline): SGHAT, FQNNGV. The CDR3 has 16 amino acids. CDR3 sequence: CASSRAGAGGYNEQFF. DNA for the CDR3: TGTGCCAGCAGTCGGGCAGGGGCGGGAGGTTACAATGAGCAGTTCTTC.

The gene calls are TRBV6-1 and TRBJ1-2, with D possibly matching TRBD1 (6 bases). Germline CDR1 reads MNHNS; CDR2 reads SASEGT. Trimming removed 6 bases at V and 2 bases at J, with 13 bases between. The CDR3 has 14 amino acids. The CDR3 DNA follows: TGTGCCAGCAGCGGGACAAACCTGAACTATGGCTACACCTTC. This translates into CASSGTNLNYGYTF.

This sequence joins TRBV7-9 and TRBJ2-7, with 7 bases aligning to TRBD2. From germline, CDR1 is SEHNR and CDR2 FQNEAQ (reference sequence). V was clipped by 4 bases and J by 7 bases; unmatched bases: 4. The CDR3 sequence is 12 residues long. CDR3 sequence: CASSYGGGEQYF. In nucleotides, the CDR3 is TGTGCCAGCAGCTACGGCGGGGGAGAGCAGTACTTC.

The chain uses TRBV5-5 and TRBJ2-3; D might be TRBD2 (5 bases). Trimming pared 4 bases from V and 1 base from J, leaving 16 bases between. There are 16 residues in the CDR3. Germline-derived CDR1 and CDR2 are SGHKS and YYEKEE (reference sequence). The CDR3 nucleotides are TGTGCCAGCAGCGTCGGTGGGCTAGCCGGCACAGATACGCAGTATTTT. It translates to CASSVGGLAGTDTQYF.

The V call is TRBV19, the J call TRBJ2-3, with D maybe TRBD2 (7 bases). Germline CDR1 and CDR2: LNHDA and SQIVND (reference sequence). The ends were cut back, 5 bases at V and 2 bases at J, with 20 bases in the middle. The CDR3 totals 17 residues. For the CDR3, the DNA is TGTGCCAGTAGTCAGGGTAGGGGGGGGTTCCTCACAGATACGCAGTATTTT. It yields the protein CASSQGRGGFLTDTQYF. Full variable domain (rest looked up from reference TRBV19 and TRBJ2-3): DGGITQSPKYLFRKEGQNVTLSCEQNLNHDAMYWYRQDPGQGLRLIYYSQIVNDFQKGDIAEGYSVSREKKESFPLTVTSAQKNPTAFYLCASSQGRGGFLTDTQYFGPGTRLTVL.

This clone appeared a single time. The J gene is TRBJ2-2, the V gene TRBV7-9; 11 bases are a match to TRBD1. Germline V CDR1 and CDR2: SEHNR, FQNEAQ (reference sequence). J gave up 6 bases and V 2 bases, and 5 bases lay outside the gene matches. The CDR3 consists of 16 residues. The CDR3 protein is CASSLIAGQGAGELFF. DNA of the CDR3: TGTGCCAGCAGCTTAATCGCGGGACAGGGGGCCGGGGAGCTGTTTTTT.

The V call is TRBV28, the J call TRBJ1-4; D is unresolved. Germline assignment: CDR1 MDHEN and CDR2 SYDVKM. V dropped 2 bases and J dropped 5 bases, with 6 bases sitting between them. The CDR3 runs 13 residues. CDR3 nucleotide sequence: TGTGCCAGCAGTTTAGGCCTCAATGAAAAACTGTTTTTT. It is translated as CASSLGLNEKLFF. The full variable domain, in which reference TRBV28 and TRBJ1-4 provide the parts outside the CDR3, is DVKVTQSSRYLVKRTGEKVFLECVQDMDHENMFWYRQDPGLGLRLIYFSYDVKMKEKGDIPEGYSVSREKKERFSLILESASTNQTSMYLCASSLGLNEKLFFGSGTQLSVL.

This chain connects TRBV28 to TRBJ2-3, with TRBD1 identical over 8 bases. This CDR3 spans 15 amino acids. The V and J ends lost 5 bases and 4 bases, in that order; junction bases with no gene match: 8. The germline gives CDR1 MDHEN, CDR2 SYDVKM. The CDR3 region is CASSLQGAGADTQYF. The CDR3 nucleotides are TGTGCCAGCAGTCTCCAGGGGGCTGGGGCAGATACGCAGTATTTT.

The chain couples TRBV4-3 to TRBJ2-3; D may be TRBD2 (6 bases). The germline V gene has CDR1 LGHNA and CDR2 YSLEER. The CDR3 spans 16 residues. The V end lost 0 bases, the J end lost 3 bases, and 13 bases lay between the germline ends. In nucleotides, the CDR3 is TGCGCCAGCAGCCAAGATCGCGGGACCGAGACAGATACGCAGTATTTT. Translated, it gives CASSQDRGTETDTQYF.

This clone showed up just a few times. The chain is built from TRBV7-9 and TRBJ1-1; D gene unclear. The length of the CDR3 is 13 residues. Germline lookup yields CDR1 SEHNR and CDR2 FQNEAQ (reference sequence). Trimming cost V 5 bases and J 1 base, with 8 bases left between them. The CDR3 DNA reads TGTGCCAGCAGCCTTACGGGGAACACTGAAGCTTTCTTT. Its protein product is CASSLTGNTEAFF.

The chain recombines TRBV6-1 with TRBJ1-1; 8 bases agree with TRBD1. This CDR3 has 15 residues. Per germline, CDR1 MNHNS and CDR2 SASEGT. Trimming took 5 bases from V and 0 from J; bases not matched to a gene: 5. As DNA, the CDR3 is TGTGCCAGCAGTCCCCGGACAGGGATGAACACTGAAGCTTTCTTT. Residues: CASSPRTGMNTEAFF.

Worth noting for this clone: The junction shows a germline mismatch at one end, possibly a read error. The rearrangement uses TRBV7-9 and TRBJ1-1; D remains ambiguous. The CDR3 has 11 residues. The germline CDR1 and CDR2 sequences are SEHNR and FQNEAQ (reference sequence). CDR3 amino acids: CSSSPRVEAFF. DNA for the CDR3: TGTTCCAGCAGCCCCCGGGTTGAAGCTTTCTTT.

The chain has TRBV4-1 and TRBJ2-7; weak D call: TRBD1 (5 bases). V gave up 0 bases and J gave up 5 bases, with 20 bases separating them. This CDR3 has 17 amino acids. Germline CDR1 reads MGHRA; CDR2 reads YSYEKL. CDR3 sequence: CASSQDSTGIGSHEQYF. The CDR3 coding sequence is TGCGCCAGCAGCCAAGATAGCACAGGTATCGGGTCCCACGAGCAGTACTTC.

As concerns this clone: The CDR3 ends on some other residue instead of the conserved phenylalanine or tryptophan, so this is likely a read error. The DNA is omitted, as the CDR3 cannot be located on it reliably, and the CDR3 follows TCRdb's listing. Other nucleotide sequences in the sample specify the same CDR3. The chain joins TRBV30 to TRBJ1-5; the table calls TRBD1, which could not be checked here. Germline CDR1 GTSNPN, CDR2 SVGIG (reference sequence). The CDR3 length is 13 residues, termini included. CDR3 residues: CAWSVQSNQPQHL.

This CDR3 reads CASSLGTGTNKQFF. CDR3 nucleotides: TGTGCCAGCAGCTTAGGGACCGGGACTAACAAGCAGTTCTTC. This chain links TRBV7-8 with TRBJ2-1; 7 positions match TRBD2. The length of the CDR3 is 14 residues. Looked up from germline, CDR1 is SGHVS and CDR2 is FQNEAQ. V lost 1 base and J lost 11; bases outside the gene matches: 8.

The V and J genes are TRBV5-1 and TRBJ2-6; D perhaps matches TRBD1 (5 bases). The CDR3 contains 16 residues. Germline V lookup: CDR1 SGHRS, CDR2 YFSETQ. Trimming cost V 0 bases and J 2 bases, with 9 bases left between them. The CDR3 here is CASSLGQTTGANVLTF. In nucleotides, the CDR3 is TGCGCCAGCAGCTTGGGACAGACAACTGGGGCCAACGTCCTGACTTTC.

The V gene is TRBV25-1, the J gene TRBJ2-3; 8 bases are shared with TRBD2. This CDR3 comprises 15 residues. CDR1 and CDR2 (germline): MGHDK, SYGVNS. Germline trimming cut 4 bases from V and 7 bases from J; bases unmatched to any gene: 10. The CDR3 sequence: CASSVPGGLSNTQYF. CDR3 nucleotide sequence: TGTGCCAGCAGTGTCCCGGGAGGGCTAAGCAATACGCAGTATTTT.

The gene calls are TRBV28 and TRBJ1-1, with 8 bases that match TRBD1. CDR3 length: 13 residues. V lost 4 bases and J lost 7; bases outside the gene matches: 5. From germline, CDR1 is MDHEN and CDR2 SYDVKM. In DNA form, the CDR3 reads TGTGCCAGCAGTTCCGGACAGGGCGTTGAAGCTTTCTTT. It specifies CASSSGQGVEAFF.

V usage is TRBV5-5 and J usage is TRBJ1-1, with D maybe TRBD1 (5 bases). V lost 7 bases, J lost 4 bases, and 23 bases lay in between. The CDR3 consists of 16 residues. Germline CDR1 SGHKS, CDR2 YYEKEE (reference sequence). The CDR3 DNA sequence: TGTGCCAGCGGTCGGGGGGGATACAATCGGGGCACTGAAGCTTTCTTT. Its translation: CASGRGGYNRGTEAFF.

This chain uses TRBV6-1 with TRBJ2-5; 12 positions agree with TRBD2. Trimming removed 1 base from V and 2 bases from J; junction bases left unmatched: 8. The CDR3 runs to 18 residues. Germline-derived CDR1 and CDR2 are MNHNS and SASEGT. The DNA for the CDR3 is TGTGCCAGCAGTGAAGGGCCTAGCGGGAGGGCAATTCAAGAGACCCAGTACTTC. Its protein is CASSEGPSGRAIQETQYF.

This chain connects TRBV18 to TRBJ1-3; tentative D call: TRBD1 (5 bases). Trimming pared 3 bases from V and 0 bases from J, leaving 12 bases between. CDR1 is KGHSH, CDR2 LQKENI, per germline. The CDR3 extends over 16 amino acids. The CDR3 DNA sequence: TGTGCCAGCTCACCTGGCGCGGGGGTCTCTGGAAACACCATATATTTT. Protein product: CASSPGAGVSGNTIYF.

The rearrangement uses TRBV5-1 and TRBJ1-4; tentative D call: TRBD1 (5 bases). This CDR3 region has 15 residues. V was trimmed by 0 bases and J by 5 bases, leaving 11 bases between them. Germline assignment: CDR1 SGHRS and CDR2 YFSETQ. Written as DNA, the CDR3 is TGCGCCAGCAGCTTGGAAGGGGCCCCAAATGAAAAACTGTTTTTT. As protein: CASSLEGAPNEKLFF.